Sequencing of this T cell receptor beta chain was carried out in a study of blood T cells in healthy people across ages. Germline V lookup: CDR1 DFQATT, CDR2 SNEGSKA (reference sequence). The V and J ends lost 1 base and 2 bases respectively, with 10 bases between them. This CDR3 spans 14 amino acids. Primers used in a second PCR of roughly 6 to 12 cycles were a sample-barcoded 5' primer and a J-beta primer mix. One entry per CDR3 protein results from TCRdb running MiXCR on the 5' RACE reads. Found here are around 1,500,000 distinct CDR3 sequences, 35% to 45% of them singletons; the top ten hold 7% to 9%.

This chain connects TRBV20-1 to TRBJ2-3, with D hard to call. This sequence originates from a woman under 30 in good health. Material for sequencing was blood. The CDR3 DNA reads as TGCAGTGCTAGAGTAGGCGCGATCACAGATACGCAGTATTTT. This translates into CSARVGAITDTQYF.